This T cell receptor (beta chain) was identified during a study of shared clonotypes between healthy human individuals. As to this clone: Antigen unknown. Other DNA sequences from this sample encode an identical CDR3 as well.

The V gene end was trimmed by 8 bases and the J gene end by 2 bases; junction bases not matched to a gene: 4. This CDR3 is 14 amino acids long. From germline, CDR1 is LNHDA and CDR2 SQIVND (reference sequence). The study, taken as a whole, reports: Memory subsets generally showed smaller estimated richness than naive subsets did. Non-shared clonotypes showed lower generation probabilities than clonotypes common to all four donors.

Assay used: immunoSEQ multiplex PCR; TCRdb lists only in-frame clones, some missing. Of millions of clones listed, over 85% were seen once; the top ten hold roughly 0.13%. The sample was naive CD4+ T cells sorted from blood. As to subset: CD45RA+ positively selected. The TCR comes from a man aged 18 to 30 in good health. The rearrangement joins TRBV19 to TRBJ2-7, with TRBD2 matching over 12 bases. The CDR3 DNA follows: TGTGCCAGTTCACTAGCGGGAGGTACCTACGAGCAGTACTTC. Its protein is CASSLAGGTYEQYF.